Each of the 9 T cell receptor beta chains below was sequenced from the same sample in a study of blood T cells in healthy people across ages. Through a sample-barcoded 5' primer and a J-beta primer mix, a second PCR was run for roughly 6 to 12 cycles. MiXCR, applied by TCRdb to the 5' RACE reads, yields one record per CDR3 protein. The sample has about 730,000 distinct CDR3 sequences; roughly 41% are singletons. Sequenced: blood. The receptors stem from a woman in her sixties or seventies in good health.

The genes are TRBV25-1 and TRBJ2-2; 7 bases line up with TRBD1. The trim removed 3 bases at V and 3 bases at J, leaving 4 bases unmatched. The germline V gene encodes CDR1 MGHDK and CDR2 SYGVNS. This CDR3 region has 15 residues. CDR3 nucleotides: TGTGCCAGCAGTGAGGGACAGACCTACACCGGGGAGCTGTTTTTT. Amino acid sequence: CASSEGQTYTGELFF.

This clonotype appeared a few times. The chain joins TRBV10-3 to TRBJ2-7; TRBD1 matches at 9 bases. This CDR3 is 15 amino acids long. The J segment lost 0 bases and the V segment lost 4 bases, leaving 4 bases of the junction unmatched. The germline V gene encodes CDR1 ENHRY and CDR2 SYGVKD. The CDR3 sequence is CAISAGQGSSYEQYF. DNA for the CDR3: TGTGCCATCAGTGCCGGACAGGGGAGCTCCTACGAGCAGTACTTC.

The chain joins TRBV18 to TRBJ2-7; D may be TRBD2 (6 bases). Trimming pared 2 bases from V and 1 base from J, leaving 12 bases between. The CDR3 is made up of 15 amino acids. Germline CDR1 reads KGHSH; CDR2 reads LQKENI. CDR3 amino acids: CASSPSDGGSYEQYF. For the CDR3, the DNA is TGTGCCAGCTCACCAAGCGACGGGGGATCCTACGAGCAGTACTTC.

The chain couples TRBV18 to TRBJ2-3, with a weak D call TRBD2 (5 bases). The CDR3 is 18 residues long. V was pared by 0 bases and J by 1 base, with 17 bases between. The V gene's germline CDR1 is KGHSH and CDR2 LQKENI. The CDR3 DNA is TGTGCCAGCTCACCACCTCTAGCCCCAGGTGGGGGCACAGATACGCAGTATTTT. As protein: CASSPPLAPGGGTDTQYF.

The table lists this clonotype with a few counts. This chain links TRBV12-5 with TRBJ2-4; 8 nucleotides align to TRBD1. CDR1 is LGHNT and CDR2 is FRNRAP in the germline V gene. There are 19 residues in the CDR3. The V segment lost 5 bases and the J segment 8 bases; nucleotides outside the gene matches: 23. CDR3: CASGRRPSVEKDRDDIQYF. The CDR3 DNA reads TGTGCTAGTGGTCGGCGGCCTAGCGTAGAAAAGGACAGGGACGACATTCAGTACTTC.

The chain is built from TRBV5-1 and TRBJ2-5, with D unclear. Germline V lookup: CDR1 SGHRS, CDR2 YFSETQ. Between the trimmed V and J ends, which lost 0 bases and 3 bases, there was a span of 15 bases. The CDR3 is 16 residues long. The CDR3 DNA follows: TGCGCCAGCAGCTTGGTTGGGCCTCTTGGGAAAGAGACCCAGTACTTC. Its translation: CASSLVGPLGKETQYF.

This clonotype has more than one count but fewer than ten. The chain couples TRBV11-2 to TRBJ2-6; the D is unclear. The CDR3 extends over 18 amino acids. The V gene lost 4 bases and the J gene lost 2 bases, with 18 bases spanning the gap. Looked up from germline, CDR1 is SGHAT and CDR2 is FQNNGV. CDR3 sequence: CASSSVAHIAPGANVLTF. For the CDR3, the DNA is TGTGCCAGCAGCTCCGTGGCTCATATAGCCCCTGGGGCCAACGTCCTGACTTTC. Combining the CDR3 with reference TRBV11-2 and TRBJ2-6 gives the whole variable domain EAGVAQSPRYKIIEKRQSVAFWCNPISGHATLYWYQQILGQGPKLLIQFQNNGVVDDSQLPKDRFSAERLKGVDSTLKIQPAKLEDSAVYLCASSSVAHIAPGANVLTFGAGSRLTVL.

This chain links TRBV5-4 with TRBJ2-5, with 11 positions matching TRBD2. The J segment lost 2 bases and the V segment lost 2 bases, leaving 5 bases of the junction unmatched. The CDR3 is 16 residues long. Germline CDR1 is SGHNT and CDR2 is YYREEE (reference sequence). The CDR3 sequence is CASSFAGLADQETQYF. The DNA for the CDR3 is TGTGCCAGCAGCTTTGCGGGACTAGCGGATCAAGAGACCCAGTACTTC.

On this clonotype: A single base separates this from a much larger clone, so it may be a read error. V and J are TRBV29-1 and TRBJ2-1, with D uncertain. This CDR3 contains 12 residues. In germline, CDR1 is SQVTM, CDR2 ANQGSEA. CDR3 coding DNA: TGCGGCGTTGAAGAGTTGGCTTTAGAGCAGTTCTTC. Its protein is CGVEELALEQFF.